Presented here are 29 T cell receptor beta chains from one specimen sequenced in a study of cytomegalovirus exposure and HLA in healthy donors. PCR used 60 Vbeta primers and 13 Jbeta primers. Generated by immunoSEQ multiplex PCR, the TCRdb table keeps only in-frame clones and is missing some. This sample has 180,000 or so clones; about 75% occur once, and the top ten carry over 12%. Sequenced sample: PBMCs. The receptors come from a man aged 50-60 years in good health and CMV-seropositive.

The chain couples TRBV6-5 to TRBJ1-3; 8 nucleotides agree with TRBD1. CDR1 and CDR2 from the germline V gene are MNHEY and SVGAGI. CDR3 length: 16 residues. Trimming removed 2 bases from V and 0 bases from J; junction bases left unmatched: 3. In DNA, the CDR3 is TGTGCCAGCAGTTACAACACAGGGGGCTCTGGAAACACCATATATTTT. This sequence encodes CASSYNTGGSGNTIYF.

The chain recombines TRBV6-4 with TRBJ1-2; 8 bases are shared with TRBD1. The length of the CDR3 is 13 residues. Germline trimming cut 1 base from V and 5 bases from J; bases unmatched to any gene: 0. Germline loops: CDR1 MRHNA, CDR2 SNTAGT. In nucleotides, the CDR3 is TGTGCCAGCAGTGACTGGACAGGGTATGGCTACACCTTC. Residues: CASSDWTGYGYTF.

This clone appeared a single time. The sample carries other DNA sequences with the same CDR3. The chain employs TRBV29-1 and TRBJ1-1, with TRBD1 matching 10 bases. V lost 3 bases to trimming and J lost 5 bases; unmatched junction nucleotides: 12. Germline-derived CDR1 and CDR2 are SQVTM and ANQGSEA. This CDR3 is 16 amino acids long. CDR3 sequence: CSVEGEPPGQGTEAFF. The DNA for the CDR3 is TGCAGCGTTGAGGGGGAACCTCCGGGACAGGGGACTGAAGCTTTCTTT.

The chain is built from TRBV7-3 and TRBJ2-4; 7 nucleotides match TRBD2. Germline V gene lookup returns CDR1 SGHTA and CDR2 FQGTGA. Trimming cost V 2 bases and J 5 bases; bases outside gene matches: 3. The CDR3 has 14 amino acids. The CDR3 here is CASSLGLAENIQYF. The CDR3 bases are TGTGCCAGCAGCTTAGGGCTAGCGGAAAACATTCAGTACTTC.

This clone was detected a few times. The V and J genes are TRBV28 and TRBJ2-1; 10 bases are a match to TRBD2. CDR3 size: 14 residues. Per germline, CDR1 MDHEN and CDR2 SYDVKM. V shed 6 bases, J shed 4 bases, and the junction held 3 bases outside the gene matches. The CDR3 here is CASRSGGEYNEQFF. The DNA for the CDR3 is TGTGCCAGCAGGAGCGGGGGGGAATACAATGAGCAGTTCTTC. Full variable domain (rest looked up from reference TRBV28 and TRBJ2-1): DVKVTQSSRYLVKRTGEKVFLECVQDMDHENMFWYRQDPGLGLRLIYFSYDVKMKEKGDIPEGYSVSREKKERFSLILESASTNQTSMYLCASRSGGEYNEQFFGPGTRLTVL.

This clone was found a few times. This chain uses TRBV19 with TRBJ1-5; D remains unclear. Germline CDR1 LNHDA, CDR2 SQIVND (reference sequence). Trimming removed 1 base at V and 0 bases at J, with 10 bases between. CDR3 size: 16 residues. CDR3 DNA: TGTGCCAGTAGTATAGTTGCGGGTTATAGCAATCAGCCCCAGCATTTT. Translated: CASSIVAGYSNQPQHF.

The chain carries TRBV5-1 and TRBJ2-7; a weak D match, TRBD1 (5 bases). The CDR3 is made up of 16 amino acids. Trimming removed 0 bases from V and 2 bases from J, with 15 bases in between. Germline V gene data show CDR1 as SGHRS and CDR2 as YFSETQ. The CDR3 region has the DNA TGCGCCAGCAGCTTGGATCCGACAGCAGATGCCTACGAGCAGTACGTC. Translated: CASSLDPTADAYEQYV.

The chain couples TRBV5-6 to TRBJ2-7; 9 bases map to TRBD2. The CDR3 is 14 residues long. The V and J ends lost 4 bases and 0 bases, in that order; junction bases with no gene match: 2. Germline V gene lookup returns CDR1 SGHDT and CDR2 YYEEEE. The CDR3 reads CASSSGGSSYEQYV. CDR3 DNA: TGTGCCAGCAGCAGCGGGGGGAGCTCCTACGAGCAGTACGTC.

V usage is TRBV18 and J usage is TRBJ2-7; tentatively, D is TRBD2 (6 bases). This CDR3 contains 14 residues. The germline gives CDR1 KGHSH, CDR2 LQKENI. V lost 3 bases to trimming and J lost 5 bases, with 14 bases between them. CDR3 in DNA: TGTGCCAGCTCACCTCCGGGGACTGGGAACGAGCAGTACTTC. It codes for CASSPPGTGNEQYF.

The chain carries TRBV7-9 and TRBJ1-1; D is ambiguous. Germline CDR1 is SEHNR and CDR2 is FQNEAQ (reference sequence). The CDR3 covers 14 residues. Trimming stripped 1 base from V and 1 base from J, with 7 bases between. The CDR3 coding sequence is TGTGCCAGCAGCTTAGGACACCCGAACACTGAAGCTTTCTTT. It is translated as CASSLGHPNTEAFF.

V usage is TRBV7-9 and J usage is TRBJ1-4; D possibly corresponds to TRBD1 (5 bases). V was pared by 1 base and J by 3 bases, with 12 bases between. Per the germline V gene, CDR1 is SEHNR and CDR2 is FQNEAQ (reference sequence). CDR3 length: 16 residues. CDR3 sequence reads: CASSLEGDRSNEKLFF. The CDR3 coding sequence is TGTGCCAGCAGCTTAGAAGGGGATAGGTCTAATGAAAAACTGTTTTTT.

The V call is TRBV2, the J call TRBJ1-1; perhaps TRBD1 as D (5 bases). The germline CDR1 and CDR2 sequences are SNHLY and FYNNEI. The V end was cut by 3 bases, the J end by 3 bases, with 11 bases between. This CDR3 is 14 amino acids long. In DNA form, the CDR3 reads TGTGCCAGCAGTGATAAGGGGCTAGACACTGAAGCTTTCTTT. It yields the protein CASSDKGLDTEAFF.

This rearrangement joins TRBV30 to TRBJ2-5; 9 bases fit TRBD1. The CDR3 extends over 12 amino acids. V gave up 8 bases and J gave up 2 bases; unmatched junction bases: 3. Germline CDR1 reads GTSNPN; CDR2 reads SVGIG (reference sequence). For the CDR3, the DNA is TGTGCCGGCGACAGGGGGCAAGAGACCCAGTACTTC. Its protein is CAGDRGQETQYF. The full variable domain, completed using reference TRBV30 and TRBJ2-5, is SQTIHQWPATLVQPVGSPLSLECTVEGTSNPNLYWYRQAAGRGLQLLFYSVGIGQISSEVPQNLSASRPQDRQFILSSKKLLLSDSGFYLCAGDRGQETQYFGPGTRLLVL.

V and J are TRBV6-5 and TRBJ1-6; no clear D gene. CDR1 and CDR2 from the germline V gene are MNHEY and SVGAGI. V lost 0 bases, J lost 7 bases, and 13 bases lay in between. The CDR3 sequence is 16 residues long. The CDR3 DNA reads TGTGCCAGCAGTTACTCGGCGGTGATGAAGAATTCACCCCTCCACTTT. It is translated as CASSYSAVMKNSPLHF.

V is TRBV13 and J is TRBJ1-2, with 7 bases lining up with TRBD1. Germline loops: CDR1 PRHDT, CDR2 FYEKMQ (reference sequence). The junction had 7 bases not matched to a gene; V was cut back by 5 bases and J by 1 base. This CDR3 has 15 amino acids. CDR3 loop: CASSTGTEDNYGYTF. Here the CDR3 DNA reads TGTGCCAGCAGCACCGGGACAGAGGATAACTATGGCTACACCTTC.

Only a few counts were recorded for this clone. The chain has TRBV28 and TRBJ1-3; D may be TRBD1 (6 bases). The CDR3 extends over 16 amino acids. Germline CDR1 and CDR2: MDHEN and SYDVKM. Trimming took 4 bases from V and 5 from J, leaving 18 bases between them. The CDR3 loop reads CASSSGQGSGRNTIYF. The CDR3 region has the DNA TGTGCCAGCAGTTCGGGGCAGGGGTCGGGGAGAAACACCATATATTTT.

J is TRBJ1-1 and V is TRBV11-3; D is unclear. In germline, CDR1 is SGHNT, CDR2 YENEEA. This CDR3 has 13 residues. Trimming stripped 6 bases from V and 3 bases from J, with 11 bases between. The chain's CDR3 is CASSLNQYTEAFF. CDR3 bases: TGTGCCAGCAGTCTTAACCAGTACACTGAAGCTTTCTTT. The full variable domain, rest sourced from reference TRBV11-3 and TRBJ1-1, is EAGVVQSPRYKIIEKKQPVAFWCNPISGHNTLYWYLQNLGQGPELLIRYENEEAVDDSQLPKDRFSAERLKGVDSTLKIQPAELGDSAVYLCASSLNQYTEAFFGQGTRLTVV.

This clone was detected once. Other DNA sequences from this sample encode an identical CDR3 as well. The chain joins TRBV5-4 to TRBJ2-7, with TRBD1 as a possible D gene (6 bases). Per the germline V gene, CDR1 is SGHNT and CDR2 is YYREEE (reference sequence). The CDR3 spans 14 residues. Trimming pared 4 bases from V and 4 bases from J, leaving 15 bases between. The CDR3 sequence: CASSPGQGPYEQYF. In DNA, the CDR3 is TGTGCCAGCAGCCCAGGGCAGGGGCCATACGAGCAGTACTTC.

The chain couples TRBV6-5 to TRBJ2-6; D is unclear. The V end was cut by 7 bases, the J end by 4 bases, with 14 bases between. CDR3 length: 15 residues. The germline V gene encodes CDR1 MNHEY and CDR2 SVGAGI. CDR3 in amino acids: CASTTQAAGANVLTF. CDR3 nucleotide sequence: TGTGCCAGCACCACTCAGGCAGCCGGGGCCAACGTCCTGACTTTC.

The chain employs TRBV4-2 and TRBJ1-1; D remains ambiguous. The CDR3 spans 15 residues. Trimming took 4 bases from V and 2 from J, leaving 14 bases between them. Germline CDR1 LGHNA, CDR2 YNFKEQ. The CDR3 nucleotides are TGTGCCAGCAGCCCGCGGGCCGCTATAAACACTGAAGCTTTCTTT. It codes for CASSPRAAINTEAFF.

The gene calls are TRBV5-1 and TRBJ2-5; possible D gene TRBD1, 6 bases. Germline V gives CDR1 SGHRS, CDR2 YFSETQ. The CDR3 covers 14 residues. V was clipped by 4 bases and J by 9 bases, with 19 bases between them. CDR3 coding DNA: TGCGCCAGCAGCCCAGGACAGTCGACGGGGCCCCAGTACTTC. Residues: CASSPGQSTGPQYF.

The V and J genes are TRBV5-1 and TRBJ2-6; 14 bases align to TRBD2. Germline V lookup: CDR1 SGHRS, CDR2 YFSETQ. The CDR3 has 19 amino acids. Trimming removed 4 bases from V and 1 base from J; junction bases left unmatched: 7. CDR3 loop: CASSTGLAGALSGANVLTF. The CDR3 bases are TGCGCCAGCAGCACGGGACTAGCGGGGGCGCTATCTGGGGCCAACGTCCTGACTTTC.

The genes are TRBV10-3 and TRBJ2-7, with a possible D match to TRBD1 (5 bases). Trimming stripped 0 bases from V and 5 bases from J, with 11 bases between. The CDR3 has 14 amino acids. Germline-derived CDR1 and CDR2 are ENHRY and SYGVKD. The CDR3 loop is CAISESRRAHEQYF. The CDR3 coding sequence is TGTGCCATCAGTGAGTCACGCAGGGCCCACGAGCAGTACTTC.

This clone occurred once. V usage is TRBV7-2 and J usage is TRBJ1-1; weak D call: TRBD1 (5 bases). This CDR3 contains 13 residues. Germline V gene data show CDR1 as SGHTA and CDR2 as FQGNSA. The germline V and J ends were trimmed by 1 base and 7 bases, with 10 bases remaining between them. The chain's CDR3 is CASSLGTSLEAFF. For the CDR3, the DNA is TGTGCCAGCAGCTTAGGGACAAGTCTTGAAGCTTTCTTT.

This chain uses TRBV9 with TRBJ2-1, with a possible D match to TRBD2 (5 bases). The germline V gene encodes CDR1 SGDLS and CDR2 YYNGEE. This CDR3 spans 15 amino acids. Trimming removed 6 bases at V and 7 bases at J, with 20 bases between. The CDR3: CASTESGLHGNEQFF. The CDR3, as DNA: TGTGCCAGCACAGAAAGTGGACTCCACGGGAATGAGCAGTTCTTC.

CDR3 region: CASSYRSGRGMLGYTF. The CDR3, as DNA: TGTGCCAGCAGTTACAGATCAGGACGGGGTATGCTGGGCTACACCTTC. This sequence joins TRBV6-5 and TRBJ1-2; D is unresolved. The CDR3 extends over 16 amino acids. Trimming took 2 bases from V and 8 from J, leaving 21 bases between them. Germline CDR1 and CDR2: MNHEY and SVGAGI.

The V and J genes are TRBV5-4 and TRBJ1-4; 9 bases fit TRBD1. V shed 4 bases and J 1 base; nucleotides not matched to a gene: 5. From germline, CDR1 is SGHNT and CDR2 YYREEE (reference sequence). The CDR3 length is 16 residues. DNA for the CDR3: TGTGCCAGCAGCCGGGACAGGGAGGGAACTAATGAAAAACTGTTTTTT. This codes for CASSRDREGTNEKLFF.

V is TRBV5-1 and J is TRBJ1-1; TRBD1 aligns across 8 bases. The CDR3 has 16 residues. The V gene's germline CDR1 is SGHRS and CDR2 YFSETQ. V lost 4 bases, J lost 3 bases, and 11 bases stayed unmatched. Here the CDR3 reads CASSPGTGLWDTEAFF. The DNA of the CDR3 is TGCGCCAGCAGCCCCGGGACAGGTCTCTGGGACACTGAAGCTTTCTTT.

This clone was counted a few times. This chain connects TRBV5-1 to TRBJ1-2, with 9 bases matching TRBD1. Germline loops: CDR1 SGHRS, CDR2 YFSETQ. V lost 2 bases to trimming and J lost 6 bases; unmatched junction nucleotides: 11. The CDR3 spans 16 residues. CDR3 in amino acids: CASSFEAKQGAHGYTF. The DNA of the CDR3 is TGCGCCAGCAGCTTTGAGGCCAAACAGGGGGCGCATGGCTACACCTTC.